The rows below give T cell receptor beta chains drawn from one sample of a study of shared clonotypes between healthy human individuals. The data were produced by immunoSEQ multiplex PCR, yet TCRdb's version contains in-frame clones alone and is incomplete. The sample shows around 1.9 million clones, just over 90% of them seen only once. The sequencing sample was made of naive CD8+ T cells from PBMCs. Source of these receptors: a man between 18 and 35 years old in good health. Some clones in this sample may be carry-over from other donors' samples. The CDR3 runs from the conserved cysteine through the conserved F or W. A D gene is named only where the DNA matches it firmly. For some rows the clone size is stated as once, few or many, or as a class when expanded; others skip it.

j_call: TRBJ2-7; v_call: TRBV6-5; clone_size: -; d_call: -; cdr3_aa: CASSYSNPSSYEQYF; cdr3_nt: TGTGCCAGCAGTTACTCGAACCCGAGCTCCTACGAGCAGTACTTC
j_call: TRBJ2-7; v_call: TRBV14; clone_size: -; d_call: TRBD2; cdr3_aa: CASSHLAGAHEQYF; cdr3_nt: TGTGCCAGCAGCCATCTAGCGGGGGCCCACGAGCAGTACTTC
j_call: TRBJ1-4; v_call: TRBV27; clone_size: few; d_call: -; cdr3_aa: CASSPSVGREEKLFF; cdr3_nt: TGTGCCAGCAGTCCATCAGTGGGGCGGGAAGAAAAACTGTTTTTT
j_call: TRBJ2-2; v_call: TRBV9; clone_size: -; d_call: TRBD1; cdr3_aa: CASSGPPLTGGYTGELFF; cdr3_nt: TGTGCCAGCAGCGGCCCCCCTTTGACAGGGGGCTACACCGGGGAGCTGTTTTTT
j_call: TRBJ2-2; v_call: TRBV4-2; clone_size: -; d_call: TRBD2; cdr3_aa: CASSQDGLAGELTGELFF; cdr3_nt: TGTGCCAGCAGCCAAGATGGGCTAGCGGGAGAACTCACCGGGGAGCTGTTTTTT
j_call: TRBJ2-5; v_call: TRBV29-1; clone_size: -; d_call: -; cdr3_aa: CSVSWPGLPLEETQYF; cdr3_nt: TGCAGCGTTTCGTGGCCGGGGCTGCCGTTGGAAGAGACCCAGTACTTC
j_call: TRBJ2-1; v_call: TRBV7-3; clone_size: -; d_call: -; cdr3_aa: CASSLQGNYNEQFF; cdr3_nt: TGTGCCAGCAGCTTACAGGGGAACTACAATGAGCAGTTCTTC
j_call: TRBJ2-1; v_call: TRBV7-9; clone_size: once; d_call: -; cdr3_aa: CASTHNSDSYNEQFF; cdr3_nt: TGTGCCAGCACCCACAACTCGGACTCCTACAATGAGCAGTTCTTC
j_call: TRBJ1-2; v_call: TRBV29-1; clone_size: -; d_call: -; cdr3_aa: CSVLAGTNYGYTF; cdr3_nt: TGCAGCGTTTTGGCAGGGACCAACTATGGCTACACCTTC
j_call: TRBJ1-5; v_call: TRBV27; clone_size: -; d_call: TRBD1; cdr3_aa: CASSLRTGAQPQHF; cdr3_nt: TGTGCCAGCAGTTTAAGGACAGGGGCTCAGCCCCAGCATTTT